This is a list of T cell receptor beta chains from one sample in a study of T cell responses to AZD1222 COVID-19 vaccine. The method was immunoSEQ multiplex PCR; TCRdb's version includes in-frame clones alone and lacks a portion of them. In the table there are some 250,000 clones, around 93% of which are singletons. This sample comprised peripheral blood, obtained 28 days after the second AZD1222 dose. The source is an adult who received the AZD1222 COVID-19 vaccine. Each CDR3 is given with its conserved first and last residue. The order of the fields is D gene, J gene, V gene, clone size, CDR3 protein, CDR3 DNA. D genes are given only for firm matches. For some rows the clone size is stated as once, few or many, or as a class when expanded; others skip it.

D gene: TRBD1; J gene: TRBJ1-1; V gene: TRBV5-4; clone size: .; CDR3 protein: CASSGRGHGDTEAFF; CDR3 DNA: TGTGCCAGCAGCGGCAGGGGGCATGGGGACACTGAAGCTTTCTTT
D gene: .; J gene: TRBJ2-5; V gene: TRBV5-1; clone size: .; CDR3 protein: CASSFTQETQYF; CDR3 DNA: TGCGCCAGCAGCTTCACCCAAGAGACCCAGTACTTC
D gene: .; J gene: TRBJ1-2; V gene: TRBV7-9; clone size: .; CDR3 protein: CASSLVVPRRNNYGYTF; CDR3 DNA: TGTGCCAGCAGCTTAGTAGTCCCACGACGGAACAACTATGGCTACACCTTC
D gene: TRBD1; J gene: TRBJ1-5; V gene: TRBV5-1; clone size: once; CDR3 protein: CASSMGQGDQPQHF; CDR3 DNA: TGCGCCAGCAGCATGGGACAGGGTGATCAGCCCCAGCATTTT
D gene: .; J gene: TRBJ2-7; V gene: TRBV7-2; clone size: .; CDR3 protein: CASSFGTAVGEQYF; CDR3 DNA: TGTGCCAGCAGCTTTGGGACGGCCGTTGGCGAGCAGTACTTC
D gene: TRBD1; J gene: TRBJ1-6; V gene: TRBV27; clone size: .; CDR3 protein: CATGQGTNSPLHF; CDR3 DNA: TGTGCCACAGGACAGGGAACCAATTCACCCCTCCACTTT
D gene: .; J gene: TRBJ1-1; V gene: TRBV7-9; clone size: .; CDR3 protein: CASSARGVGTEAFF; CDR3 DNA: TGTGCCAGCAGCGCCAGGGGAGTGGGCACTGAAGCTTTCTTT
D gene: .; J gene: TRBJ2-7; V gene: TRBV2; clone size: once; CDR3 protein: CAGGTVYEQYF; CDR3 DNA: TGTGCCGGGGGGACAGTTTACGAGCAGTACTTC
D gene: TRBD2; J gene: TRBJ2-3; V gene: TRBV28; clone size: once; CDR3 protein: CASSLDRGIAGGSADTQYF; CDR3 DNA: TGTGCCAGCAGTTTGGACAGGGGTATAGCGGGGGGGTCCGCAGATACGCAGTATTTT
D gene: .; J gene: TRBJ2-3; V gene: TRBV5-1; clone size: .; CDR3 protein: CASSLDLATTDTQYF; CDR3 DNA: TGCGCCAGCAGCTTGGATCTAGCGACTACAGATACGCAGTATTTT
D gene: .; J gene: TRBJ2-1; V gene: TRBV7-3; clone size: few; CDR3 protein: CASSLFAPTAFSNEQFF; CDR3 DNA: TGTGCCAGCAGTCTATTTGCCCCAACCGCATTTAGCAATGAGCAGTTCTTC
D gene: TRBD2; J gene: TRBJ2-2; V gene: TRBV5-1; clone size: .; CDR3 protein: CASSLGPSGLAGATGELFF; CDR3 DNA: TGCGCCAGCAGCTTGGGACCATCAGGACTAGCGGGGGCCACCGGGGAGCTGTTTTTT
D gene: TRBD1; J gene: TRBJ2-2; V gene: TRBV3-1/TRBV3-2; clone size: once; CDR3 protein: CASSQDGQVGGELFF; CDR3 DNA: TGTGCCAGCAGCCAAGATGGACAGGTGGGGGGGGAGCTGTTTTTT
D gene: .; J gene: TRBJ1-2; V gene: TRBV24-1; clone size: .; CDR3 protein: CATSQGNYGYTF; CDR3 DNA: TGTGCCACAAGTCAGGGAAACTATGGCTACACCTTC
D gene: .; J gene: TRBJ1-1; V gene: TRBV20-1; clone size: .; CDR3 protein: CSVTERGEAFF; CDR3 DNA: TGCAGTGTCACAGAACGGGGTGAAGCTTTCTTT
D gene: .; J gene: TRBJ2-7; V gene: TRBV6-5; clone size: .; CDR3 protein: CASSRDYSSYEQYF; CDR3 DNA: TGTGCCAGCAGTCGTGACTATTCCTCCTACGAGCAGTACTTC
D gene: .; J gene: TRBJ1-5; V gene: TRBV7-2; clone size: .; CDR3 protein: CASSLWTASNQPQHF; CDR3 DNA: TGTGCCAGCAGCCTTTGGACAGCCAGCAATCAGCCCCAGCATTTT
D gene: TRBD1; J gene: TRBJ1-5; V gene: TRBV28; clone size: once; CDR3 protein: CASTPTGGISNQPQHF; CDR3 DNA: TGTGCCAGCACCCCGACAGGGGGCATTAGCAATCAGCCCCAGCATTTT
D gene: .; J gene: TRBJ2-3; V gene: TRBV18; clone size: .; CDR3 protein: CASSPRASAVDTQYF; CDR3 DNA: TGTGCCAGCTCACCAAGGGCCTCCGCGGTGGATACGCAGTATTTT
D gene: .; J gene: TRBJ1-1; V gene: TRBV19; clone size: .; CDR3 protein: CASTVGARNTEAFF; CDR3 DNA: TGTGCCAGTACAGTCGGGGCGAGGAACACTGAAGCTTTCTTT
D gene: .; J gene: TRBJ2-3; V gene: TRBV9; clone size: .; CDR3 protein: CASSVGRLTDTQYF; CDR3 DNA: TGTGCCAGCAGCGTCGGACGGTTGACAGATACGCAGTATTTT
D gene: .; J gene: TRBJ1-5; V gene: TRBV3-1/TRBV3-2; clone size: once; CDR3 protein: CASSHSRETRNQPQHF; CDR3 DNA: TGTGCCAGCAGCCATTCTAGGGAGACCCGCAATCAGCCCCAGCATTTT
D gene: .; J gene: TRBJ1-2; V gene: TRBV12-3/TRBV12-4; clone size: .; CDR3 protein: CASTLGLSYGYTF; CDR3 DNA: TGTGCCAGCACCTTGGGCCTATCCTATGGCTACACCTTC
D gene: .; J gene: TRBJ2-1; V gene: TRBV5-1; clone size: .; CDR3 protein: CASSFSGFTTNEQFF; CDR3 DNA: TGCGCCAGCAGCTTTTCCGGATTTACGACCAATGAGCAGTTCTTC
D gene: .; J gene: TRBJ1-1; V gene: TRBV18; clone size: once; CDR3 protein: CASSAANTEAFF; CDR3 DNA: TGTGCCAGCTCAGCAGCGAACACTGAAGCTTTCTTT
D gene: .; J gene: TRBJ1-2; V gene: TRBV3-1/TRBV3-2; clone size: .; CDR3 protein: CASSQEWQGEAGYTF; CDR3 DNA: TGTGCCAGCAGCCAAGAATGGCAGGGAGAGGCCGGCTACACCTTC
D gene: TRBD2; J gene: TRBJ2-7; V gene: TRBV6-5; clone size: .; CDR3 protein: CASSPGGGGYEQYF; CDR3 DNA: TGTGCCAGCAGTCCGGGGGGAGGAGGTTACGAGCAGTACTTC
D gene: TRBD2; J gene: TRBJ2-1; V gene: TRBV11-2; clone size: .; CDR3 protein: CASSLRPRTSGVYNEQFF; CDR3 DNA: TGTGCCAGCAGCCTACGACCCCGGACTAGCGGGGTCTACAATGAGCAGTTCTTC
D gene: .; J gene: TRBJ1-2; V gene: TRBV15; clone size: .; CDR3 protein: CATSRAPAGDYGYTF; CDR3 DNA: TGTGCCACCAGCAGAGCCCCGGCGGGGGACTATGGCTACACCTTC
D gene: .; J gene: TRBJ1-6; V gene: TRBV12-5; clone size: .; CDR3 protein: CASAPCLELVSPLHF; CDR3 DNA: TGTGCTAGTGCCCCATGCCTAGAGCTCGTCTCACCCCTCCACTTT
D gene: .; J gene: TRBJ1-1; V gene: TRBV19; clone size: .; CDR3 protein: CASRFRGWDTEAFF; CDR3 DNA: TGTGCCAGTAGATTCCGAGGGTGGGACACTGAAGCTTTCTTT
D gene: .; J gene: TRBJ2-6; V gene: TRBV2; clone size: .; CDR3 protein: CASRPGAGANVLTF; CDR3 DNA: TGTGCCAGCAGGCCAGGGGCTGGGGCCAACGTCCTGACTTTC
D gene: .; J gene: TRBJ1-5; V gene: TRBV18; clone size: .; CDR3 protein: CASSPGLRGQPQHF; CDR3 DNA: TGTGCCAGCTCGCCCGGGCTTCGGGGTCAGCCCCAGCATTTT
D gene: .; J gene: TRBJ2-7; V gene: TRBV3-1/TRBV3-2; clone size: .; CDR3 protein: CASSQDLGTYF; CDR3 DNA: TGTGCCAGCAGCCAAGATTTGGGAACGTACTTC
D gene: .; J gene: TRBJ2-1; V gene: TRBV5-1; clone size: .; CDR3 protein: CASSLGGNEQFF; CDR3 DNA: TGCGCCAGCAGCTTGGGCGGAAATGAGCAGTTCTTC
D gene: .; J gene: TRBJ1-2; V gene: TRBV18; clone size: .; CDR3 protein: CASSPKFFASFYGYTF; CDR3 DNA: TGTGCCAGCTCACCAAAGTTTTTTGCCAGCTTCTATGGCTACACCTTC
D gene: .; J gene: TRBJ2-7; V gene: TRBV27; clone size: .; CDR3 protein: CASSFLPFYEQYF; CDR3 DNA: TGTGCCAGCAGTTTTTTGCCCTTCTACGAGCAGTACTTC
D gene: TRBD2; J gene: TRBJ2-3; V gene: TRBV6-5; clone size: few; CDR3 protein: CASSYSLAGGADTQYF; CDR3 DNA: TGTGCCAGCAGTTACTCGCTAGCGGGGGGGGCAGATACGCAGTATTTT
D gene: TRBD1; J gene: TRBJ1-6; V gene: TRBV7-2; clone size: once; CDR3 protein: CASSPVGQRNSPLHF; CDR3 DNA: TGTGCCAGCTCCCCCGTGGGACAGAGAAATTCACCCCTCCACTTT
D gene: .; J gene: TRBJ1-5; V gene: TRBV5-1; clone size: .; CDR3 protein: CASSLVGLRGNQPQHF; CDR3 DNA: TGCGCCAGCAGCTTGGTAGGCCTCAGGGGCAATCAGCCCCAGCATTTT
D gene: TRBD1; J gene: TRBJ1-6; V gene: TRBV6-5; clone size: .; CDR3 protein: CASSRTGYNSPLHF; CDR3 DNA: TGTGCCAGCAGTCGGACAGGTTATAATTCACCCCTCCACTTT
D gene: .; J gene: TRBJ2-7; V gene: TRBV9; clone size: .; CDR3 protein: CASSGRSGFEQYF; CDR3 DNA: TGTGCCAGCAGCGGACGGTCGGGGTTCGAGCAGTACTTC
D gene: TRBD2; J gene: TRBJ2-3; V gene: TRBV24-1; clone size: .; CDR3 protein: CATSPGAGRESDTQYF; CDR3 DNA: TGTGCCACCAGCCCCGGGGCAGGGAGGGAATCAGATACGCAGTATTTT
D gene: .; J gene: TRBJ1-2; V gene: TRBV15; clone size: .; CDR3 protein: CATSRDGGRYGYTF; CDR3 DNA: TGTGCCACCAGCAGAGACGGGGGGAGGTATGGCTACACCTTC
D gene: .; J gene: TRBJ2-7; V gene: TRBV5-4; clone size: .; CDR3 protein: CASSLVAAEGYEQYF; CDR3 DNA: TGTGCCAGCAGCTTGGTGGCAGCGGAGGGGTACGAGCAGTACTTC
D gene: .; J gene: TRBJ1-4; V gene: TRBV27; clone size: once; CDR3 protein: CASSWGEGLYEKLFF; CDR3 DNA: TGTGCCAGCAGTTGGGGCGAGGGCCTATATGAAAAACTGTTTTTT
D gene: TRBD2; J gene: TRBJ2-3; V gene: TRBV27; clone size: .; CDR3 protein: CASSRGLAGVLDTQYF; CDR3 DNA: TGTGCCAGCAGCCGGGGACTAGCGGGAGTCTTAGATACGCAGTATTTT
D gene: TRBD1; J gene: TRBJ2-3; V gene: TRBV24-1; clone size: .; CDR3 protein: CATSSGQFSVGTDTQYF; CDR3 DNA: TGTGCCACCAGTTCGGGACAGTTCTCTGTGGGGACAGATACGCAGTATTTT
D gene: TRBD1; J gene: TRBJ2-7; V gene: TRBV28; clone size: .; CDR3 protein: CASAPRDRVRYEQYF; CDR3 DNA: TGTGCCAGCGCCCCCCGGGACAGGGTTCGGTACGAGCAGTACTTC
D gene: .; J gene: TRBJ1-2; V gene: TRBV5-1; clone size: .; CDR3 protein: CASRSGTAYTF; CDR3 DNA: TGCGCCAGCCGGAGCGGCACTGCGTACACCTTC
D gene: TRBD1; J gene: TRBJ1-6; V gene: TRBV2; clone size: .; CDR3 protein: CASGQGNNSPLHF; CDR3 DNA: TGTGCCAGCGGACAGGGAAATAATTCACCCCTCCACTTT
D gene: TRBD1; J gene: TRBJ1-2; V gene: TRBV19; clone size: .; CDR3 protein: CASSPGDRGFGYTF; CDR3 DNA: TGTGCCAGTAGTCCCGGGGACAGGGGATTTGGCTACACCTTC
D gene: TRBD1; J gene: TRBJ1-4; V gene: TRBV24-1; clone size: .; CDR3 protein: CATSALLGTGANEKLFF; CDR3 DNA: TGTGCCACCAGTGCCTTACTTGGGACAGGGGCTAATGAAAAACTGTTTTTT